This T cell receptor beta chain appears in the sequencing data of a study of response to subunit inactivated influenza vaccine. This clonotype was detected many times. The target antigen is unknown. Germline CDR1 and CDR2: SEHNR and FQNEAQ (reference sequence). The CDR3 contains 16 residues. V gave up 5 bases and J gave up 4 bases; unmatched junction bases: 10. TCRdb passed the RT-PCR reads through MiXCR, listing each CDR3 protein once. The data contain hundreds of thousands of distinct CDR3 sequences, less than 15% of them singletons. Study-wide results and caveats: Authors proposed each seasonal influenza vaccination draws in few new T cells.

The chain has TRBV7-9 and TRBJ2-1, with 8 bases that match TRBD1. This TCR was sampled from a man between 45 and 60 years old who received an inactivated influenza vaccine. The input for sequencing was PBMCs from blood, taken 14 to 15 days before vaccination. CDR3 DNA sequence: TGTGCCAGCAGCCCACCGGGACAGGAGAGGTACAATGAGCAGTTCTTC. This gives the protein CASSPPGQERYNEQFF.